What follows describes a single T cell receptor (beta chain). Its antigen is not identified. This sample is part of a study of cytomegalovirus exposure and HLA in healthy donors. In the study overall: Around 81% of 300 to 450 genotyped donors fell in the Caucasian-associated ancestry cluster.

The study, taken as a whole, reports: Prediction of most subjects' HLA-A and HLA-B alleles by TCR beta sequences was reportedly accurate.

Vbeta (60) and Jbeta (13) primers were used in the PCR. Measured with immunoSEQ multiplex PCR; TCRdb has only the in-frame clones, and not every one. The table includes tens of thousands of clones, approximately 86% detected once. Sequenced: PBMCs. This sequence was found in a woman aged 18-29 years in good health and CMV-seropositive.

The CDR3 DNA sequence: TGTGCCAGCAGCTTATCGCGGACAGGGAGGACCTCAGATACGCAGTATTTT. Protein: CASSLSRTGRTSDTQYF. V is TRBV7-2 and J is TRBJ2-3, with 8 bases identical to TRBD1. Trimming removed 2 bases from V and 4 bases from J; junction bases left unmatched: 11. CDR3 length: 17 residues. Germline-derived CDR1 and CDR2 are SGHTA and FQGNSA.